This TCR beta chain was obtained from a study of response to subunit inactivated influenza vaccine. Study outcomes and limitations: Researchers suggested that each seasonal influenza vaccination recruits few new T cells.

Germline loops: CDR1 LNHNV, CDR2 YYDKDF (reference sequence). The CDR3 extends over 12 amino acids. The V end lost 6 bases, the J end lost 4 bases, and 9 bases lay between the germline ends. In regard to this clonotype: The antigen is undetermined.

TCRdb re-derived calls from the RT-PCR reads in MiXCR, one entry per CDR3 protein. The data contain around 250,000 distinct CDR3 sequences, about 12% of them singletons. The sequencing here drew on non-naive T cells sorted from PBMCs, taken 14 to 15 days before vaccination. V usage is TRBV15 and J usage is TRBJ1-1; D gene ambiguous. This receptor was obtained from a man aged 50-59 years who received an inactivated influenza vaccine. The CDR3 reads CATSLGITEAFF. CDR3 in DNA: TGTGCCACCAGTCTAGGTATCACTGAAGCTTTCTTT.